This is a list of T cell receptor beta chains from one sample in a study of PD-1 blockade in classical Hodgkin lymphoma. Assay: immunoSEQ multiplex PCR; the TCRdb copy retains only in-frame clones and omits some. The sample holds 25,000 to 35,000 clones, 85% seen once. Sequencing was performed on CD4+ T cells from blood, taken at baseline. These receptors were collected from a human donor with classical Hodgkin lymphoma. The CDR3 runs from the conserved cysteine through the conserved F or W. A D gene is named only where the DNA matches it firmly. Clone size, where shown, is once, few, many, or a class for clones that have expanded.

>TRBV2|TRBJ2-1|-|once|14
CASGRQVVRNEQFF
TGTGCCAGCGGAAGACAGGTCGTCCGCAATGAGCAGTTCTTC
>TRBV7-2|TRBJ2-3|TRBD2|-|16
CASSARAGTSTDTQYF
TGTGCCAGCAGCGCCCGAGCGGGAACAAGCACAGATACGCAGTATTTT
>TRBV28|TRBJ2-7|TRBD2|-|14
CASLPAGDSYEQYF
TGTGCCAGCCTTCCAGCGGGAGACTCCTACGAGCAGTACTTC
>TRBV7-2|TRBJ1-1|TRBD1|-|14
CASSSGQGNTEAFF
TGTGCCAGCAGCTCGGGACAGGGGAACACTGAAGCTTTCTTT
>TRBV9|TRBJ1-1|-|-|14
CASSVDHGQGEAFF
TGTGCCAGCAGCGTAGATCACGGGCAGGGTGAAGCTTTCTTT
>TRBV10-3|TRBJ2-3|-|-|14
CAISGSPVADTQYF
TGTGCCATCAGTGGGTCTCCAGTTGCAGATACGCAGTATTTT
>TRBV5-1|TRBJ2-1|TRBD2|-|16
CASSLGTSGAYNEQFF
TGCGCCAGCAGCTTGGGGACTAGCGGAGCGTACAATGAGCAGTTCTTC
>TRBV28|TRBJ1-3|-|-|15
CASSPGGAGGNTIYF
TGTGCCAGCAGCCCGGGGGGGGCAGGGGGAAACACCATATATTTT
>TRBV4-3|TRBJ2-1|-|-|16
CASSPNKIPGDNEQFF
TGCGCCAGCAGTCCAAATAAGATCCCTGGGGACAATGAGCAGTTCTTC
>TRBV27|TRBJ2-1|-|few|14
CASSRGSSYNEQFF
TGTGCCAGCAGTCGGGGGAGCTCCTACAATGAGCAGTTCTTC
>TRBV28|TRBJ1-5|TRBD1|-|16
CASSFSGQGGNQPQHF
TGTGCCAGCAGTTTTTCCGGACAGGGAGGCAATCAGCCCCAGCATTTT
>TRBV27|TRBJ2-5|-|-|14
CASSVMGSRETQYF
TGTGCCAGCAGTGTTATGGGGAGCAGGGAGACCCAGTACTTC
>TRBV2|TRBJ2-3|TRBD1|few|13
CASSAQDRVTQYF
TGTGCCAGCAGTGCTCAGGACAGGGTTACGCAGTATTTT
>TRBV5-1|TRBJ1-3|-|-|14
CASSQLGSGNTIYF
TGCGCCAGTTCGCAGTTGGGGTCTGGAAACACCATATATTTT
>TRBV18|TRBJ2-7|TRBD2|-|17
CASSPLSSAGVSYEQYF
TGTGCCAGCTCACCATTGTCCTCAGCGGGAGTGTCCTACGAGCAGTACTTC
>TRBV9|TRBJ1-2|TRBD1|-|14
CASSDGQGDYGYTF
TGTGCCAGCAGCGATGGACAGGGGGACTATGGCTACACCTTC
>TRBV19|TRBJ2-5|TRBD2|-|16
CASSTRKAGAGETQYF
TGTGCCAGTAGTACCCGCAAAGCGGGAGCGGGTGAGACCCAGTACTTC
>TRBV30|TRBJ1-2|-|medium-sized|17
CAWSVRTSGRRGTGYTF
TGTGCCTGGAGTGTACGGACCTCTGGGCGTCGGGGAACTGGCTACACCTTC
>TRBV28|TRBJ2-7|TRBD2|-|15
CASSLQVAGTYEQYF
TGTGCCAGCAGTTTGCAGGTAGCGGGGACCTACGAGCAGTACTTC
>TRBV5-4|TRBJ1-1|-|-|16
CASSLTGPRPNTEAFF
TGTGCCAGCAGCTTGACAGGGCCAAGACCGAACACTGAAGCTTTCTTT
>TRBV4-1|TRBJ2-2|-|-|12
CASSQVVGELFF
TGCGCCAGCAGCCAAGTGGTAGGGGAGCTGTTTTTT
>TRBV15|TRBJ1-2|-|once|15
CATSKNPGDLYGYTF
TGTGCCACCAGCAAAAATCCAGGGGACCTCTATGGCTACACCTTC
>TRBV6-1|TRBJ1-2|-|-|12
CASSLQGHGYTF
TGTGCCAGCAGTCTCCAGGGTCATGGCTACACCTTC
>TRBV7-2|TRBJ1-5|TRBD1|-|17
CASSRRGQGDSNQPQHF
TGTGCCAGCAGCCGGCGAGGACAGGGGGATAGCAATCAGCCCCAGCATTTT
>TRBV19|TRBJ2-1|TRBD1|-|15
CASSTRQGPTTEQFF
TGTGCCAGTAGTACCCGACAGGGGCCGACCACTGAGCAGTTCTTC
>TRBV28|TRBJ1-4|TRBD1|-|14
CASSSSGTGRLVFF
TGTGCCAGCAGTTCGTCCGGGACAGGGCGGTTAGTGTTTTTT
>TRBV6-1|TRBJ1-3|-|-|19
CASSEAPLDSSYSGNTIYF
TGTGCCAGCAGTGAAGCGCCGCTCGACAGTTCCTACTCTGGAAACACCATATATTTT
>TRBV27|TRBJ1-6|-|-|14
CASRLSEYNSPLHF
TGTGCCAGCAGACTCTCAGAGTATAATTCACCCCTCCACTTT
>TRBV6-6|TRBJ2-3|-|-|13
CASNQGRADTQYF
TGTGCCAGCAATCAGGGGCGTGCAGATACGCAGTATTTT